The T cell receptor beta chain under discussion was sequenced for a study of cytomegalovirus exposure and HLA in healthy donors. The wider study: It was reported in a later analysis that the same platform had been used for the 100 to 150 validation repertoires as for the 666 first-cohort repertoires. General study findings and limits: Subsequent analysis showed first-cohort TCR clusters tending to co-occur in roughly 130 validation repertoires. According to the study, 150 to 200 TCR beta chains were cytomegalovirus-associated.

Regarding this clone: Its antigen is not known.

V dropped 5 bases and J dropped 3 bases, with 11 bases sitting between them. This CDR3 is 13 amino acids long. Germline values: CDR1 SEHNR, CDR2 FQNEAQ (reference sequence). Sequencing used immunoSEQ multiplex PCR; TCRdb keeps in-frame clones, though not all of them. The sample lists a few hundred thousand clones, roughly 87% occurring once. The donors were part of the validation cohort of 120 or so subjects. That cohort was separate from the first cohort, which comprised fewer than 800 subjects. Sequencing was performed on PBMCs. This chain links TRBV7-9 with TRBJ2-7, with D possibly matching TRBD2 (5 bases). This receptor was identified in a woman aged 25 to 39 in good health and CMV-seronegative. CDR3 in amino acids: CASSTPDFYEQYF. In nucleotides, the CDR3 is TGTGCCAGCAGCACCCCGGACTTCTACGAGCAGTACTTC.